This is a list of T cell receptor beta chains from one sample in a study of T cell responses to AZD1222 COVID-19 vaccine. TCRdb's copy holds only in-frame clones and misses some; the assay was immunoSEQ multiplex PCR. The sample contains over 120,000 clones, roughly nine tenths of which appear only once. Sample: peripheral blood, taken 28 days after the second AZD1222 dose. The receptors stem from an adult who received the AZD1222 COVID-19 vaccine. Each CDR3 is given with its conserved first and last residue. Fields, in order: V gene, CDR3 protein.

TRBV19 CASSIPGRLNTEAFF
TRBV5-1 CASSLGGQGGNEQYF
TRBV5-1 CASSTSQETQYF
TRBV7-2 CASSPPNQGRSEQFF
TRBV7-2 CASSSPGHYYEQYF
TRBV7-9 CASRPGQGVFYSGELFF
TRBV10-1 CASSSGVRADTQYF
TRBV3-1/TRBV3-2 CASSQGGRPGELFF
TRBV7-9 CASSSRLAGVHEQYF
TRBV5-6 CASNRASGNEQFF
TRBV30 CAWSVLQTGQNYGYTF
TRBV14 CASSQEPPAEEHNEQFF
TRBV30 CAWSDPGGPYEQYF
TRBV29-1 CSVTPRQVLTEAFF
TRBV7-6 CASSLASGGGELFF
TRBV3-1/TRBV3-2 CASSPGSLQETQYF
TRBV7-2 CASTNRGQQTNYGYTF
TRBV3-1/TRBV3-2 CASSQVPERSAVMNTEAFF
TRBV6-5 CASRPFGTGTEKLFF
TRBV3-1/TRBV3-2 CASSHDGVNEQFF
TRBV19 CASSTQDIHNEQFF
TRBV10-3 CAIRDGTSGRGEQYF
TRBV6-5 CASSSHRVGTEAFF
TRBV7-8 CASTRFNNEQFF
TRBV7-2 CASSLTLWGYKLFF
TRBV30 CAWLGQATPYNEQFF
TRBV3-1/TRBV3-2 CASSPPPGRETQYF
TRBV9 CASSVGAAVGANVLTF
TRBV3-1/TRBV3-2 CASSHSPWDRGPFSGANVLTF
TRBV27 CASSLELAGVHEQFF
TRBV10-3 CAISNREGADIQYF
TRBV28 CASSPKPWTVLKDYGYTF
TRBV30 CAWSSTRAGGQYF
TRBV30 CAWSVRDRGYEKLFF
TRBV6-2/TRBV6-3 CASSYGGSWTGELFF
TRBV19 CASSIYPGQGSSYNEQFF
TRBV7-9 CASRSGEGPLYNEQFF
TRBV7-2 CASSHSTGGPSTGELFF
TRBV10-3 CAISEDGQIGNTIYF
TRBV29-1 CSAKGISTDTQYF
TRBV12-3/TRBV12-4 CASSLGLNYGYTF
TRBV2 CASRAIPGQGSGTEAFF
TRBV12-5 CASGPPGTSGRFSDNEQFF
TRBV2 CATILQGGPYNSPLHF
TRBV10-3 CAISPGQGTGNTIYF
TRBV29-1 CSVAWREREGYTF
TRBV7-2 CASSLPPGQGNTEAFF
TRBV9 CASSETGGYQPQHF
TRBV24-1 CATRGDSSYEQYF
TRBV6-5 CASRSGTAFGYTF
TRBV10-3 CAISDGGGRAYGGYTF
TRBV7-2 CASSLVFTGNTIYF
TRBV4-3 CASSQDPADSREAFF
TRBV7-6 CASSLARTSGDSYEQYF